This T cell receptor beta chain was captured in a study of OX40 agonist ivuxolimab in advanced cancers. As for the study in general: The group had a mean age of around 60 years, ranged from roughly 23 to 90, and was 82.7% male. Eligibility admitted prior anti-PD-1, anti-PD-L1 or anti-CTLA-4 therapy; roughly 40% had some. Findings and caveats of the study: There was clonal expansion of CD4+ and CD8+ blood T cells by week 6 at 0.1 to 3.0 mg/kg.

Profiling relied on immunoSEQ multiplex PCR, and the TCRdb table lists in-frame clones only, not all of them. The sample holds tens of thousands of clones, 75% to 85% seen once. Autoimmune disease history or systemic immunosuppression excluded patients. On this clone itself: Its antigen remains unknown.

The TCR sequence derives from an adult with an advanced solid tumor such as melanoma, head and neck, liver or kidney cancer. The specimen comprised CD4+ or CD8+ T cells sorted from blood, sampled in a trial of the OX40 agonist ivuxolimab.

CDR3 nucleotide sequence: TGTGCCTCAACCCCCGGAGCGCAAATGGTAGAGACCCAGTACTTC. It encodes CASTPGAQMVETQYF. The chain uses TRBV6-5 and TRBJ2-5; D remains ambiguous. The CDR3 contains 15 residues. Germline V CDR1 and CDR2: MNHEY, SVGAGI. V lost 11 bases to trimming and J lost 4 bases, with 23 bases between them.